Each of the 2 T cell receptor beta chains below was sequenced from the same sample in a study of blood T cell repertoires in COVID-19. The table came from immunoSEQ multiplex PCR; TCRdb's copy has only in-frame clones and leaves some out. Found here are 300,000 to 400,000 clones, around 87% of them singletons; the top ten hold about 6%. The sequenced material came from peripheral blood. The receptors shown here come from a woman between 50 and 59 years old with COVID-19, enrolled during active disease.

CDR3 in DNA: TGTGCCAGTAGTGCCGGACAGGGGGCTGGCTATGGCTACACCTTC. Its translation is CASSAGQGAGYGYTF. V gene TRBV19 combines with J gene TRBJ1-2, with TRBD1 matching 11 bases. Germline V gene sequence: CDR1 LNHDA, CDR2 SQIVND (reference sequence). Trimming cost V 5 bases and J 4 bases; bases outside gene matches: 6. The CDR3 contains 15 residues.

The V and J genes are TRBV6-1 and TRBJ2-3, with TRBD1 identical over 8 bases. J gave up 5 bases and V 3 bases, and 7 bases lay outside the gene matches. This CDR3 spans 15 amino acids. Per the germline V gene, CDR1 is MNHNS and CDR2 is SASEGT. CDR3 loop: CASSDDRGIGDTQYF. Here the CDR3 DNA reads TGTGCCAGCAGTGACGACAGGGGTATCGGAGATACGCAGTATTTT.